Listed here is a single T cell receptor beta chain. Method: immunoSEQ multiplex PCR; TCRdb's copy keeps in-frame clones and lacks some. Of under 300,000 clones in the sample, over 80% are singletons; the top ten hold roughly 3.9%. The sample is drawn from a study of blood T cell repertoires in COVID-19. This CDR3 has 14 amino acids. V was clipped by 3 bases and J by 8 bases, with 12 bases between them. CDR1 SGHTS and CDR2 YDEGEE come from the germline V gene. This chain links TRBV5-8 with TRBJ1-6; possibly TRBD1 for D (6 bases). The sequence derives from a woman between 40 and 55 years old with acute or convalescent COVID-19. The sample comprised peripheral blood. The CDR3 bases are TGTGCCAGCAGCTCCCGGGACATGCATTCACCCCTCCACTTT. Translated: CASSSRDMHSPLHF. The whole variable domain, remainder taken from reference TRBV5-8 and TRBJ1-6, is EAGVTQSPTHLIKTRGQQATLRCSPISGHTSVYWYQQALGLGLQFLLWYDEGEERNRGNFPPRFSGRQFPNYSSELNVNALELEDSALYLCASSSRDMHSPLHFGNGTRLTVT.